Below, 4 T cell receptor beta chains from the same sample are listed, as sequenced in a study of cytomegalovirus exposure and HLA in healthy donors. Amplification used 60 Vbeta primers and 13 Jbeta primers. Libraries were prepared by immunoSEQ multiplex PCR; TCRdb keeps only in-frame clonotypes and omits some of them. The sample includes around 200,000 clones, about 80% of them seen just once. Sequenced sample: PBMCs. Receptor source: a woman in her thirties or forties in good health and CMV-seronegative.

The chain combines TRBV9 with TRBJ2-3; TRBD2 agrees at 8 bases. The CDR3 contains 14 residues. V shed 0 bases, J shed 5 bases, and the junction held 2 bases outside the gene matches. Per germline, CDR1 SGDLS and CDR2 YYNGEE. CDR3 in DNA: TGTGCCAGCAGCGTAGGCCTAGCGGGAGATACGCAGTATTTT. This encodes CASSVGLAGDTQYF.

The V call is TRBV29-1, the J call TRBJ1-2; D uncertain. This CDR3 spans 11 amino acids. Germline lookup yields CDR1 SQVTM and CDR2 ANQGSEA. The V end lost 0 bases, the J end lost 3 bases, and 2 bases lay between the germline ends. DNA of the CDR3: TGCAGCGTTGAAGACTACTATGGCTACACCTTC. Protein: CSVEDYYGYTF.

CDR3 bases: TGTGCCAGCAGCTTATGGAGGAACACTGAAGCTTTCTTT. Its protein product is CASSLWRNTEAFF. This rearrangement joins TRBV7-3 to TRBJ1-1; D unclear. The CDR3 loop spans 13 amino acids. V shed 2 bases and J shed 1 base, with 5 bases lying between them. CDR1 is SGHTA, CDR2 FQGTGA, per germline.

The chain recombines TRBV7-9 with TRBJ2-7, with 8 bases matching TRBD1. V lost 2 bases and J lost 5; bases outside the gene matches: 8. CDR3 length: 15 amino acids. Germline V gene sequence: CDR1 SEHNR, CDR2 FQNEAQ (reference sequence). CDR3 in amino acids: CASSLLGQGIDEQYF. CDR3 DNA sequence: TGTGCCAGCAGCTTATTAGGACAGGGAATTGACGAGCAGTACTTC.